The source of this T cell receptor beta chain is a study of T cells in Graves' hyperthyroidism and ophthalmopathy. Overall study results and limits: Median prediction lead before ophthalmopathy onset was 6.5 months with the model.

On this clonotype itself: What it binds is not known.

The TCR beta CDR3 regions underwent amplification using RNA transcripts as the source. Using the HTBI primer set, a first-round RT-PCR was run on the TCR CDR3. TCRdb itself ran the multiplex PCR reads through MiXCR, one entry per CDR3 protein. The sample gives about 59,000 distinct CDR3 sequences, about 50% of which show up once; 3% to 4% is in the top ten. The CDR3 sequence is 14 residues long. In germline, CDR1 is SNHLY, CDR2 FYNNEI. Trimming pared 6 bases from V and 4 bases from J, leaving 12 bases between. The specimen sequenced was blood. The receptor comes from a woman aged 60-75 years with Graves' ophthalmopathy. This rearrangement joins TRBV2 to TRBJ1-4; D call uncertain. The CDR3 region has the DNA TGTGCCAGCAGCTCTGAAATCTTTAATGAAAAACTGTTTTTT. Its protein is CASSSEIFNEKLFF.